The rows below give T cell receptor beta chains drawn from one sample of a study of OX40 agonist ivuxolimab in advanced cancers. Repertoires were generated with immunoSEQ multiplex PCR, while TCRdb's copy carries only in-frame clones and drops some. The profile shows nearly 45,000 clones, approximately 88% of them singletons. The sequenced sample was CD4+ or CD8+ T cells sorted from blood, obtained in a trial of the OX40 agonist ivuxolimab. The receptors come from an adult with an advanced solid tumor such as melanoma, head and neck, liver or kidney cancer. The CDR3 runs from the conserved cysteine through the conserved F or W. D genes are given only for firm matches. The size entry is marked missing in some rows and otherwise reads once, few, many or a size class.

>TRBD2|.|TRBJ2-1|TRBV7-7
TGTGCCAGCAGTTCCATAGCGGGTCTCCCGGGCAATGAGCAGTTCTTC
CASSSIAGLPGNEQFF
>TRBD2|.|TRBJ2-7|TRBV28
TGTGCCAGCAGTTTGAGTAGTACTAGCGGGAGTATCGCCTACGAGCAGTACTTC
CASSLSSTSGSIAYEQYF
>TRBD1|once|TRBJ2-7|TRBV19
TGTGCCAGTAGCCGGCCAGGGGGCAACTACGAGCAGTACTTC
CASSRPGGNYEQYF
>.|once|TRBJ1-2|TRBV27
TGTGCCAGCTCCTATGGGCCGGGTAACTATGGCTACACCTTC
CASSYGPGNYGYTF
>.|.|TRBJ2-1|TRBV7-2
TGTGCCAGCAGCTCAGGGGCTGGAGAGCAGTTCTTC
CASSSGAGEQFF
>.|.|TRBJ2-2|TRBV7-9
TGTGCCAGCAGTTACACCGGGGAGCTGTTTTTT
CASSYTGELFF
>.|.|TRBJ2-7|TRBV19
TGTGCCAGTAGTATATTATCGGGGAACGAGCAGTACTTC
CASSILSGNEQYF
>.|.|TRBJ2-1|TRBV9
TGTGCCAGCAGCGCCTACCGACTAGGACGGGAGCAGTTCTTC
CASSAYRLGREQFF
>TRBD1|.|TRBJ2-2|TRBV19
TGTGCCAGTAGTATAGGGACAGGGTGGACCGGGGAGCTGTTTTTT
CASSIGTGWTGELFF
>TRBD1|.|TRBJ2-5|TRBV7-9
TGTGCCAGCAGCATACAGGGGGCTCGAGAGACCCAGTACTTC
CASSIQGARETQYF
>TRBD2|.|TRBJ2-3|TRBV11-3
TGTGCCAGCAGCCCATCGGGGGGGCGGGGTGATACGCAGTATTTT
CASSPSGGRGDTQYF
>.|.|TRBJ2-6|TRBV5-1
TGCGCCAGCAGCTCCGGTCTGGAGAGCCTCTCTGGGGCCAACGTCCTGACTTTC
CASSSGLESLSGANVLTF
>.|.|TRBJ1-1|TRBV19
TGTGCCAGTAGTATCGGCAGGCTGAACACTGAAGCTTTCTTT
CASSIGRLNTEAFF
>TRBD1|once|TRBJ2-7|TRBV5-3
TGTGCCAGCAGCTTGAAACAGGGGGCCGGGTACGAGCAGTACTTC
CASSLKQGAGYEQYF
>.|.|TRBJ1-6|TRBV5-4
TGTGCCAGCAGCCCGGGACCACTGAAAAATAATTCACCCCTCCACTTT
CASSPGPLKNNSPLHF
>.|.|TRBJ1-1|TRBV10-2
TGCGCCAGCAGTGAGTCGGGGCAGGGGAGCACTGAAGCTTTCTTT
CASSESGQGSTEAFF
>.|.|TRBJ1-5|TRBV6-5
TGTGCCAGCAGTTCACGGGACCCGTGGGATCAGCCCCAGCATTTT
CASSSRDPWDQPQHF
>TRBD1|.|TRBJ1-4|TRBV28
TGTGCCAGCACCTTATCGACAGGGGTACATGAAAAACTGTTTTTT
CASTLSTGVHEKLFF
>.|.|TRBJ1-3|TRBV9
TGTGCCAGCAGCCCGAGGGGGAGTTTTGGAGCTGGAAACACCATATATTTT
CASSPRGSFGAGNTIYF
>TRBD2|.|TRBJ2-1|TRBV7-2
TGTGCCAGCAGCCTTGTAGCGGGAGGACTTAACAATGAGCAGTTCTTC
CASSLVAGGLNNEQFF
>.|.|TRBJ2-1|TRBV29-1
TGCAGCGTCCGGGCCCATTACAATGAGCAGTTCTTC
CSVRAHYNEQFF
>TRBD2|few|TRBJ2-3|TRBV6-4
TGTGCCAGCGCTGAGGGAAGCGGGGGGGCAACAGATACGCAGTATTTT
CASAEGSGGATDTQYF
>TRBD1|few|TRBJ1-4|TRBV28
TGTGCCAGCAGTCCCTCAGGGGGCCCGAATGAAAAACTGTTTTTT
CASSPSGGPNEKLFF
>TRBD2|.|TRBJ2-1|TRBV27
TGTGCCAGCCACACTAGCGTCCATGAGCAGTTCTTC
CASHTSVHEQFF
>.|once|TRBJ2-7|TRBV6-6
TGTGCCAGCGCTGGGGGTTACGAGCAGTACTTC
CASAGGYEQYF
>.|.|TRBJ1-1|TRBV2
TGTGCCAGCAGTGACACGACTGAAGCTTTCTTT
CASSDTTEAFF
>.|.|TRBJ2-7|TRBV4-3
TGCGCCAGCAGCCTCCTACTGGGATACGAGCAGTACTTC
CASSLLLGYEQYF
>.|.|TRBJ2-1|TRBV6-5
TGTGCCAGCAGTACACAGGGATCCTACAATGAGCAGTTCTTC
CASSTQGSYNEQFF
>.|.|TRBJ2-1|TRBV18
TGTGCCAGCTCCCCAATGTGGGTTGAGCAGTTCTTC
CASSPMWVEQFF
>.|.|TRBJ1-1|TRBV4-1
TGCGCCAGCAGCCAAATTTCGGTAGGAGGGGCTGAAGCTTTCTTT
CASSQISVGGAEAFF
>TRBD2|.|TRBJ2-3|TRBV11-3
TGTGCCAGCAGAAGCCGGGGGGACACAGATACGCAGTATTTT
CASRSRGDTDTQYF
>TRBD2|few|TRBJ2-3|TRBV6-4
TGTGCCAGCAGTGACTCTAGCGGGGGGGCCACAGATACGCAGTATTTT
CASSDSSGGATDTQYF
>.|few|TRBJ2-3|TRBV2
TGTGCCAGCAGTGAAAGGACTTCTAGCACAGATACGCAGTATTTT
CASSERTSSTDTQYF
>TRBD1|.|TRBJ1-2|TRBV7-9
TGTGCCAGCAGCTTGGGGACAGACTTTAACTATGGCTACACCTTC
CASSLGTDFNYGYTF
>.|.|TRBJ2-5|TRBV2
TGTGCCAGCAGTGAAGGGCTAGCGCTACAAGAGACCCAGTACTTC
CASSEGLALQETQYF
>TRBD2|.|TRBJ2-1|TRBV5-1
TGCGCCAGCTCTCTTACCCCTAGCGGGAATAATGAGCAGTTCTTC
CASSLTPSGNNEQFF
>.|.|TRBJ2-7|TRBV27
TGTGCCAGCAGCCTCCAGGTGGGCAGCTACGAGCAGTACTTC
CASSLQVGSYEQYF
>.|.|TRBJ2-2|TRBV5-1
TGCGCCAGCAGCTTGTGGGTCCCGAACACCGGGGAGCTGTTTTTT
CASSLWVPNTGELFF
>TRBD2|.|TRBJ2-2|TRBV4-1
TGCGCCAGCAGCCAATTGGAACTAGCGGGAGATCAGACCGGGGAGCTGTTTTTT
CASSQLELAGDQTGELFF
>.|.|TRBJ2-7|TRBV4-2
TGTGCCAGCAGCCATCCCCGGAACAGGTCCACCTACGAGCAGTACTTC
CASSHPRNRSTYEQYF
>.|.|TRBJ2-1|TRBV6-6
TGTGCCAGCAGTTTCCCGACAGAGAACAATGAGCAGTTCTTC
CASSFPTENNEQFF
>.|.|TRBJ2-5|TRBV2
TGTGCCAGCACGGAACCTCAAGAGACCCAGTACTTC
CASTEPQETQYF
>TRBD1|.|TRBJ1-1|TRBV19
TGTGCCAGTAGTACAGACAGGGCTGAAGCTTTCTTT
CASSTDRAEAFF